Shown below are 19 T cell receptor beta chains from a single sample sequenced in a study of Ad26.COV2.S vaccination and SARS-CoV-2 variants. Sequencing was performed with immunoSEQ multiplex PCR; in TCRdb, only in-frame clones are kept and a portion is missing. The profile shows fewer than 400,000 clones, about 90% of them singletons. Stated treatment: roughly 18 received Ad26.COV2.S at low or high dose, single or two shots; 5 received placebo; per-sample allocation not given. Sampling was done on day 63 after the first vaccine or placebo injection. The starting material was peripheral blood, obtained in a trial of Ad26.COV2.S vaccine versus placebo. The receptor set was obtained from a person between 18 and 59 years old who received the Ad26.COV2.S COVID-19 vaccine or a placebo.

The table lists this clone with a count of one. This chain connects TRBV9 to TRBJ2-1; 7 nucleotides agree with TRBD1. J gave up 7 bases and V 4 bases, and 8 bases lay outside the gene matches. This CDR3 has 14 amino acids. Germline loops: CDR1 SGDLS, CDR2 YYNGEE. The CDR3 DNA reads as TGTGCCAGCAGCCAGGGGGACGCGCAAAATGAGCAGTTCTTC. It yields the protein CASSQGDAQNEQFF.

The rearrangement uses TRBV14 and TRBJ1-5, with D hard to call. Germline values: CDR1 SGHDN, CDR2 FVKESK. V lost 4 bases, J lost 6 bases, and 7 bases lay in between. This CDR3 has 12 residues. The CDR3 DNA sequence: TGTGCCAGCAGCCTTGTTGGTCAGCCCCAGCATTTT. Amino acids: CASSLVGQPQHF.

The V call is TRBV6-5, the J call TRBJ1-5; TRBD1 agrees at 10 bases. V gave up 6 bases and J gave up 6 bases; unmatched junction bases: 8. The germline V gene encodes CDR1 MNHEY and CDR2 SVGAGI. There are 15 residues in the CDR3. This CDR3 reads CASRNRDRGLQPQHF. Here the CDR3 DNA reads TGTGCCAGCAGAAACCGGGACAGGGGACTTCAGCCCCAGCATTTT.

The chain couples TRBV9 to TRBJ2-7, with 10 bases fitting TRBD2. V shed 0 bases and J 5 bases; nucleotides not matched to a gene: 2. The CDR3 runs to 14 residues. The V gene's germline CDR1 is SGDLS and CDR2 YYNGEE. This CDR3 reads CASSVDGTSDEQYF. The CDR3, as DNA: TGTGCCAGCAGCGTAGATGGGACTAGCGACGAGCAGTACTTC.

This clone came up a few times. The rearrangement joins TRBV11-2 to TRBJ1-1; D might be TRBD1 (5 bases). The CDR3 is 14 amino acids. Germline CDR1 reads SGHAT; CDR2 reads FQNNGV. The germline V and J ends were trimmed by 4 bases and 4 bases, with 13 bases remaining between them. The DNA of the CDR3 is TGTGCCAGCAGCTCGAATCAGGGTATCACTGAAGCTTTCTTT. Translation gives CASSSNQGITEAFF.

The chain links TRBV18 to TRBJ1-6, with no clear D. Germline V gene sequence: CDR1 KGHSH, CDR2 LQKENI. The CDR3 consists of 16 residues. V dropped 4 bases and J dropped 9 bases, with 19 bases sitting between them. CDR3 DNA: TGTGCCAGCTCACAGTACCCGGCGGGGTACGGTTCACCCCTCCACTTT. Its translation is CASSQYPAGYGSPLHF.

This chain's CDR3 is CASSLLAGGPNTQYF. In nucleotides, the CDR3 is TGCGCCAGCAGCTTGCTAGCGGGGGGGCCGAATACGCAGTATTTT. The gene calls are TRBV5-1 and TRBJ2-3, with TRBD2 matching 12 bases. Germline-derived CDR1 and CDR2 are SGHRS and YFSETQ. Trimming removed 1 base from V and 7 bases from J; junction bases left unmatched: 4. The CDR3 is 15 amino acids.

The CDR3 sequence: CASKGVSYEQYF. In DNA, the CDR3 is TGTGCCAGCAAGGGGGTATCCTACGAGCAGTACTTC. V and J are TRBV27 and TRBJ2-7; D perhaps matches TRBD1 (6 bases). CDR1 MNHEY and CDR2 SMNVEV come from the germline V gene (reference sequence). CDR3 size: 12 residues. V was clipped by 7 bases and J by 1 base, with 8 bases between them.

This chain joins TRBV28 and TRBJ2-1; 8 bases map to TRBD2. The CDR3 sequence is 15 residues long. The junction had 15 bases not matched to a gene; V was cut back by 10 bases and J by 7 bases. The germline V gene encodes CDR1 MDHEN and CDR2 SYDVKM. The CDR3 nucleotides read TGTGCCACTGCCGGCGGCGGGGGGTTTGATAATGAGCAGTTCTTC. This encodes CATAGGGGFDNEQFF.

The chain employs TRBV11-1 and TRBJ2-1, with 10 nucleotides matching TRBD2. CDR3 length: 15 amino acids. From germline, CDR1 is SGHAT and CDR2 FQDESV (reference sequence). Trimming cost V 6 bases and J 7 bases; bases outside gene matches: 9. The CDR3 DNA is TGTGCCAGCAGACCCCCGGGACTAGCGCGAAATGAGCAGTTCTTC. Translating it yields CASRPPGLARNEQFF.

This clone was detected once. The chain couples TRBV7-9 to TRBJ1-6, with D unclear. V lost 5 bases to trimming and J lost 9 bases, with 14 bases between them. The CDR3 is 14 amino acids. Germline loops: CDR1 SEHNR, CDR2 FQNEAQ (reference sequence). CDR3 region: CASSQSTGPSPLHF. CDR3 nucleotide sequence: TGTGCCAGCAGCCAATCAACTGGACCTTCACCCCTCCACTTT.

This clone was counted between two and nine times. This chain joins TRBV14 and TRBJ1-6; unclear D gene. The CDR3 runs 11 residues. Germline CDR1 SGHDN, CDR2 FVKESK. Between the trimmed V and J ends, which lost 9 bases and 14 bases, there was a span of 14 bases. The CDR3: CASTAGRTLHF. CDR3 DNA: TGTGCCAGTACAGCCGGGAGAACCCTCCACTTT.

V and J are TRBV7-6 and TRBJ1-1, with D perhaps matching TRBD1 (6 bases). The CDR3 length is 15 residues. Looked up from germline, CDR1 is SGHVS and CDR2 is FNYEAQ. Trimming cost V 5 bases and J 0 bases, with 13 bases left between them. The CDR3 DNA reads TGTGCCAGCAGCCCAGGCGGGGGGCTGAACACTGAAGCTTTCTTT. Protein sequence: CASSPGGGLNTEAFF. Drawing the rest from reference TRBV7-6 and TRBJ1-1, the complete variable domain is GAGVSQSPRYKVTKRGQDVALRCDPISGHVSLYWYRQALGQGPEFLTYFNYEAQQDKSGLPNDRFSAERPEGSISTLTIQRTEQRDSAMYRCASSPGGGLNTEAFFGQGTRLTVV.

V gene TRBV19 combines with J gene TRBJ1-1; the D is unclear. CDR1 is LNHDA, CDR2 SQIVND, per germline (reference sequence). Trimming removed 0 bases at V and 3 bases at J, with 5 bases between. The CDR3 covers 13 residues. CDR3 coding DNA: TGTGCCAGTAGTATAGAGGGGTACACTGAAGCTTTCTTT. It translates to CASSIEGYTEAFF.

This sequence joins TRBV2 and TRBJ1-3; 7 bases are shared with TRBD1. Germline V gives CDR1 SNHLY, CDR2 FYNNEI. The V and J ends lost 7 bases and 4 bases, in that order; junction bases with no gene match: 13. The CDR3 extends over 16 amino acids. The DNA for the CDR3 is TGTGCCAGCACCGAATACCAGGGGGGGTACGGAAACACCATATATTTT. Residues: CASTEYQGGYGNTIYF.

V usage is TRBV24-1 and J usage is TRBJ2-2; tentative D call: TRBD2 (6 bases). The V and J ends lost 10 bases and 3 bases respectively, with 17 bases between them. Germline V gives CDR1 KGHDR, CDR2 SFDVKD. The length of the CDR3 is 15 residues. CDR3 bases: TGTGCCACACAGGAGGGACGGACGCACACCGGGGAGCTGTTTTTT. As protein: CATQEGRTHTGELFF.

This clone was seen more than once but under ten times. This chain links TRBV19 with TRBJ1-2; D is unresolved. The germline V and J ends were trimmed by 6 bases and 8 bases, with 16 bases remaining between them. Germline V gene sequence: CDR1 LNHDA, CDR2 SQIVND (reference sequence). The CDR3 consists of 13 residues. The CDR3 is CASRRVSSGGYTF. The CDR3 DNA reads as TGTGCCAGTAGAAGGGTGTCGTCGGGCGGCTACACCTTC. Using reference TRBV19 and TRBJ1-2 for the parts outside the CDR3, the full variable domain is DGGITQSPKYLFRKEGQNVTLSCEQNLNHDAMYWYRQDPGQGLRLIYYSQIVNDFQKGDIAEGYSVSREKKESFPLTVTSAQKNPTAFYLCASRRVSSGGYTFGSGTRLTVV.

The chain uses TRBV9 and TRBJ1-4; TRBD1 might be the D (5 bases). The germline V gene encodes CDR1 SGDLS and CDR2 YYNGEE. V lost 0 bases and J lost 7, with 10 bases in between. The CDR3 consists of 14 residues. The CDR3 here is CASSVEGRVEKLFF. The DNA of the CDR3 is TGTGCCAGCAGCGTAGAGGGGCGCGTTGAAAAACTGTTTTTT.

This sequence joins TRBV7-6 and TRBJ1-5, with 8 bases matching TRBD1. Germline CDR1 SGHVS, CDR2 FNYEAQ. CDR3 size: 14 residues. V dropped 3 bases and J dropped 5; count of bases not matched to a gene: 3. CDR3 loop: CASSFTGGDQPQHF. The CDR3 coding sequence is TGTGCCAGCAGCTTCACAGGGGGTGATCAGCCCCAGCATTTT.